This passage covers 15 T cell receptor beta chains from one sample sequenced in a study of CD4 and CD8 cells across lung adenocarcinoma regions. TCRdb reanalysed the PCR reads using MiXCR and keeps one entry per CDR3 protein. The table records under 30,000 distinct CDR3 sequences, around 56% of them present only once. The sample comprised CD8+ T cells from the center of a lung tumor. All receptors derive from a male donor with lung adenocarcinoma. The CD4 and CD8 labels of this study may be unreliable.

The CDR3 nucleotides read TGCGCCAGCACTGCGGGGCGCGGGGGCCGTGACCAAGAGACCCAGTACTTC. It codes for CASTAGRGGRDQETQYF. The chain joins TRBV10-1 to TRBJ2-5; TRBD2 might be the D (7 bases). The CDR3 is 17 amino acids. The germline V gene has CDR1 WNHNN and CDR2 SYGVQD (reference sequence). Trimming removed 7 bases at V and 0 bases at J, with 21 bases between.

This clonotype was counted between two and nine times. This sequence may be a read error, since a much larger clone differs from it by one base. The J gene is TRBJ2-1, the V gene TRBV11-2, with 8 bases lining up with TRBD2. Germline V lookup: CDR1 SGHAT, CDR2 FQNNGV. The CDR3 is 15 residues long. J gave up 12 bases and V 0 bases, and 10 bases lay outside the gene matches. CDR3 DNA sequence: TGTGCCAGCAGCTTAGAGACTAGCGCACATACGGGGCAGTTCTTC. Its protein product is CASSLETSAHTGQFF. Variable domain in full (rest from reference TRBV11-2 and TRBJ2-1): EAGVAQSPRYKIIEKRQSVAFWCNPISGHATLYWYQQILGQGPKLLIQFQNNGVVDDSQLPKDRFSAERLKGVDSTLKIQPAKLEDSAVYLCASSLETSAHTGQFFGPGTRLTVL.

By share of the sample, this clonotype is medium-sized. The rearrangement links TRBV6-5 to TRBJ2-3; 8 bases map to TRBD2. This CDR3 has 15 residues. Per the germline V gene, CDR1 is MNHEY and CDR2 is SVGAGI. The trim removed 0 bases at V and 4 bases at J, leaving 3 bases unmatched. The CDR3 bases are TGTGCCAGCAGTTACTCAACGGGAGGGTCAGATACGCAGTATTTT. Residues: CASSYSTGGSDTQYF.

Remarks on this clonotype: Lacking the conserved final phenylalanine or tryptophan, this CDR3 likely reflects a read error. This chain joins TRBV4-1 and TRBJ2-1; 7 bases are a match to TRBD2. The CDR3 length is 13 residues. V was pared by 5 bases and J by 8 bases, with 6 bases of the junction left unmatched. In germline, CDR1 is MGHRA, CDR2 YSYEKL. The CDR3 coding sequence is TGCGCCAGCAGCGTAACTAGCGAGGATGAGCAGTTCTCC. Its translation: CASSVTSEDEQFS.

The chain carries TRBV7-8 and TRBJ2-5, with TRBD1 as a possible D gene (5 bases). Germline V CDR1 and CDR2: SGHVS, FQNEAQ. The CDR3 totals 15 residues. V was pared by 2 bases and J by 0 bases, with 10 bases between. The CDR3 protein is CASSLPTAYQETQYF. Here the CDR3 DNA reads TGTGCCAGCAGCTTACCGACAGCGTACCAAGAGACCCAGTACTTC.

A remark on this clonotype: Compared with germline, one end of the junction differs, possibly owing to a read error. The chain has TRBV27 and TRBJ2-3; D gene uncertain. The CDR3 length is 15 residues. CDR1 MNHEY and CDR2 SMNVEV come from the germline V gene (reference sequence). This CDR3 is CASCRTSRAKNTQYF. The CDR3 bases are TGTGCCAGCTGCAGGACCTCTCGAGCCAAAAACACGCAGTATTTC.

Many counts were recorded for this clonotype. The chain recombines TRBV27 with TRBJ2-1; 7 bases map to TRBD1. Trimming at V came to 6 bases and at J to 5 bases, leaving 10 bases not matched to a gene. The CDR3 covers 15 residues. Germline V gives CDR1 MNHEY, CDR2 SMNVEV (reference sequence). The CDR3 DNA follows: TGTGCCAGCAGCCGGGACAGATTTGCCCACAATGAGCAGTTCTTC. This encodes CASSRDRFAHNEQFF.

Points on this clonotype: One junction end disagrees with the germline gene, perhaps due to a read error. As DNA, the CDR3 is TGTGCCACGAGTCACTGCGCCACAGACACGCAGTACTTT. It is translated as CATSHCATDTQYF. The chain combines TRBV6-4 with TRBJ2-3; D is unclear. Germline CDR1 is MRHNA and CDR2 is SNTAGT. The CDR3 totals 13 residues.

Written as DNA, the CDR3 is TGTGCCAGCAGTGCCAGAACAGGGGGCGGCACCGGGGAGCTGTTTTTT. Translated: CASSARTGGGTGELFF. This chain connects TRBV6-1 to TRBJ2-2; 9 nucleotides line up with TRBD1. The CDR3 sequence is 16 residues long. The trim removed 4 bases at V and 4 bases at J, leaving 7 bases unmatched. Germline CDR1 is MNHNS and CDR2 is SASEGT.

Turning to this clonotype: An end of the junction differs from the germline gene, which may be a read error. The V gene is TRBV6-1, the J gene TRBJ2-4; D possibly corresponds to TRBD1 (7 bases). Germline V gene lookup returns CDR1 MNHNS and CDR2 SASEGT. CDR3 size: 15 residues. The CDR3 is CASRGAPPCAYDLTF. The DNA of the CDR3 is TGTGCAAGCAGGGGGGCGCCTCCGTGCGCCTACGACCTGACCTTC.

CDR3 DNA sequence: TGTGCCAGCAGTACGGCTGTGAACACAGAGGCGCTGTTTTTT. This sequence encodes CASSTAVNTEALFF. The chain employs TRBV6-1 and TRBJ2-2; D is unresolved. Trimming cost V 5 bases and J 13 bases, with 20 bases left between them. The length of the CDR3 is 14 residues. Germline CDR1 is MNHNS and CDR2 is SASEGT.

Comment on this clonotype: At one of its ends the junction is not consistent with the germline gene, which may arise from a read error. The chain employs TRBV25-1 and TRBJ2-4; D may be TRBD2 (7 bases). The CDR3 is 15 residues long. The germline gives CDR1 MGHDK, CDR2 SYGVNS. The CDR3 DNA reads as TGTGCCAGCAGGGGGGGGCTGGGCGCCATAAGCATTCAGTATTTC. The encoded protein is CASRGGLGAISIQYF. Variable domain in full (rest from reference TRBV25-1 and TRBJ2-4): EADIYQTPRYLVIGTGKKITLECSQTMGHDKMYWYQQDPGMELHLIHYSYGVNSTEKGDLSSESTVSRIRTEHFPLTLESARPSHTSQYLCASRGGLGAISIQYFGAGTRLSVL.

V usage is TRBV3-1 and J usage is TRBJ2-1, with D unclear. CDR1 is LGHDT and CDR2 is YNNKEL in the germline V gene (reference sequence). Trimming shortened V by 4 bases and J by 11 bases, and 15 bases separated the two germline ends. The CDR3 has 13 amino acids. This CDR3 is CASSPTKGSKQFF. In DNA, the CDR3 is TGTGCCAGCAGCCCTACCAAGGGAAGTAAGCAGTTCTTC.

In this sample, this clonotype turned up once. The chain has TRBV7-2 and TRBJ2-5, with 12 bases matching TRBD2. The end of the DNA is better explained by TRBJ2-1, so the J call may be wrong. This CDR3 comprises 16 residues. Germline assignment: CDR1 SGHTA and CDR2 FQGNSA. This CDR3 reads CASSPDGGLAGKKQFF. The CDR3 nucleotides are TGTGCCAGCAGCCCCGACGGGGGACTAGCGGGTAAAAAGCAGTTCTTC.

The V gene is TRBV6-5, the J gene TRBJ2-5; 7 bases align to TRBD1. The J call may be faulty, since TRBJ2-7 better matches the DNA end. This CDR3 has 17 residues. CDR1 MNHEY and CDR2 SVGAGI come from the germline V gene. CDR3 in amino acids: CASSYPPQGVRSHEQYF. The CDR3 DNA is TGTGCCAGCAGTTACCCCCCCCAGGGGGTAAGGAGTCACGAGCAGTACTTC.